A single T cell receptor (beta chain) is shown here with its context. This entry comes from a study of blood T cell repertoires in COVID-19. Authors' processing steps: For nucleated cells, counts were estimated from reference gene primer amplification. Sequenced by immunoSEQ multiplex PCR; TCRdb stores in-frame clones only, minus some. The V and J calls and clone size are taken from that table; D and trimming were inferred from the DNA. The repertoire consists of hundreds of thousands of clones, with around 87% occurring once and the leading ten covering roughly 1.3%. The CDR3 is made up of 16 amino acids. Unmatched junction bases numbered 9, after V lost 1 base and J lost 8 bases. Per the germline V gene, CDR1 is SEHNR and CDR2 is FQNEAQ (reference sequence).

This receptor was obtained from a man aged 70 or older with acute or convalescent COVID-19. The specimen was peripheral blood. The V call is TRBV7-9, the J call TRBJ2-1, with 9 bases aligning to TRBD2. CDR3 protein: CASSLGGGRALHEQFF. The CDR3 coding sequence is TGTGCCAGCAGCTTAGGTGGCGGGAGGGCCCTCCATGAGCAGTTCTTC.